This entry concerns a single T cell receptor beta chain. Its antigen is unknown. Here immunoSEQ multiplex PCR was the method, and the copy in TCRdb shows in-frame clones only, minus some. The table lists about 130,000 clones, approximately 80% of them singletons. The sample is drawn from a study of T cell responses to AZD1222 COVID-19 vaccine. Findings of the study overall: White British people made up most donors, females outnumbered males, and clonal diversity was possibly underestimated. At study baseline, merely a handful of AZD1222 recipients were seropositive.

This CDR3 has 14 residues. V lost 6 bases to trimming and J lost 4 bases; unmatched junction nucleotides: 6. In germline, CDR1 is MNHEY, CDR2 SVGAGI. The chain couples TRBV6-5 to TRBJ1-1; 9 nucleotides agree with TRBD1. The source is an adult in good health. The sequences come from peripheral blood, collected on day 0 of AZD1222 vaccination. The CDR3 sequence: CASSRDRETTEAFF. The CDR3 DNA sequence: TGTGCCAGCAGCCGGGACAGGGAGACCACTGAAGCTTTCTTT.